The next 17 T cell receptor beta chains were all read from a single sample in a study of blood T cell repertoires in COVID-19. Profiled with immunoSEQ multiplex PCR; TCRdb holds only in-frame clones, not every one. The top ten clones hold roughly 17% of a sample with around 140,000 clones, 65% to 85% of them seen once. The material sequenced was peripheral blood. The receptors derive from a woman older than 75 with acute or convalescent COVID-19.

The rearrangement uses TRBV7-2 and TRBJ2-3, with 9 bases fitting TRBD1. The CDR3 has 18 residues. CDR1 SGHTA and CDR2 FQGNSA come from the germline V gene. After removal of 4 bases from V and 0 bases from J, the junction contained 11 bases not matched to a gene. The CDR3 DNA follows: TGTGCCAGCAGCTCCCTCGGGGAGGGACAGGGAAGCACAGATACGCAGTATTTT. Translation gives CASSSLGEGQGSTDTQYF.

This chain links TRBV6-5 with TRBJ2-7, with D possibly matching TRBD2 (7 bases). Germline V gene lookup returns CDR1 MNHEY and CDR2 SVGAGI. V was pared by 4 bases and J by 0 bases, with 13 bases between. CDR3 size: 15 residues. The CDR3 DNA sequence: TGTGCCAGCAGTTCCCCCCGGGGGGCCTCCTACGAGCAGTACTTC. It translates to CASSSPRGASYEQYF.

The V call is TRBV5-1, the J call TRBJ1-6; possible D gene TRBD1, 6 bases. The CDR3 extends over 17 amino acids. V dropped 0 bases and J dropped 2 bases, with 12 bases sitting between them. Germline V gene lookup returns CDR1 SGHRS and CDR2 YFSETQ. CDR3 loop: CASSLDGTGPYNSPLHF. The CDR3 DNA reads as TGCGCCAGCAGCTTGGATGGTACAGGGCCCTATAATTCACCCCTCCACTTT.

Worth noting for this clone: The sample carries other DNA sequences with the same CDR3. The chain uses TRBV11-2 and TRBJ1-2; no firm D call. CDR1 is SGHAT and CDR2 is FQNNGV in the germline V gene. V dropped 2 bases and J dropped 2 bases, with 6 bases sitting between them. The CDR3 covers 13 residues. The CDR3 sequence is CASSLSQNYGYTF. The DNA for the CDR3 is TGTGCCAGCAGCTTATCACAGAACTATGGCTACACCTTC.

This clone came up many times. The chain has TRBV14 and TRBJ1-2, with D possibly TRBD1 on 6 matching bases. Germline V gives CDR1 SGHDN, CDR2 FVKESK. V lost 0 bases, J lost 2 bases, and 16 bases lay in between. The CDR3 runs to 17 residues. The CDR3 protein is CASSQEYRVARNYGYTF. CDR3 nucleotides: TGTGCCAGCAGCCAAGAATACAGGGTAGCGAGGAACTATGGCTACACCTTC.

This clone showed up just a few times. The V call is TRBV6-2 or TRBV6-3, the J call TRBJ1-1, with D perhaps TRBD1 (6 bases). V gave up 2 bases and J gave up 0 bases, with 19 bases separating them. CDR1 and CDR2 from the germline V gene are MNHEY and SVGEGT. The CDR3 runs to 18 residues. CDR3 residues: CASSYLRQVGELNTEAFF. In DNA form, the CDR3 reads TGTGCCAGCAGTTACCTCCGACAGGTGGGGGAACTGAACACTGAAGCTTTCTTT.

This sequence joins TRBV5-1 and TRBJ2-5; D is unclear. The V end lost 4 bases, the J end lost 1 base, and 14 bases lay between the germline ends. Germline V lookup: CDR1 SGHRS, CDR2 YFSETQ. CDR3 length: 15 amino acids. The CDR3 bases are TGCGCCAGCAGCCTGGCCGAGACAATCCAAGAGACCCAGTACTTC. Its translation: CASSLAETIQETQYF. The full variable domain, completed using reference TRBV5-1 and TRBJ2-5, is KAGVTQTPRYLIKTRGQQVTLSCSPISGHRSVSWYQQTPGQGLQFLFEYFSETQRNKGNFPGRFSGRQFSNSRSEMNVSTLELGDSALYLCASSLAETIQETQYFGPGTRLLVL.

This CDR3 reads CASSILAGSSYNEQFF. CDR3 coding DNA: TGTGCCAGTAGTATCCTAGCGGGGAGCTCCTACAATGAGCAGTTCTTC. This chain connects TRBV19 to TRBJ2-1; TRBD2 aligns across 9 bases. The germline gives CDR1 LNHDA, CDR2 SQIVND (reference sequence). V was pared by 3 bases and J by 0 bases, with 3 bases of the junction left unmatched. This CDR3 spans 16 amino acids.

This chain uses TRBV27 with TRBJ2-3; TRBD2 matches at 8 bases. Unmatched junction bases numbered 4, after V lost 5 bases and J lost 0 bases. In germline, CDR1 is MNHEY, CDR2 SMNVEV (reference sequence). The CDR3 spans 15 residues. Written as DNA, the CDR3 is TGTGCCAGCAGTCAACGGGGGGGAAGCACAGATACGCAGTATTTT. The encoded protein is CASSQRGGSTDTQYF.

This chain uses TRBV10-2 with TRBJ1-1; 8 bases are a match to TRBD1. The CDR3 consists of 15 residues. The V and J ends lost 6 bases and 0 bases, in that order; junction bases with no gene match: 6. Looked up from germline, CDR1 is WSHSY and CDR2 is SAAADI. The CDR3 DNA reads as TGCGCCAGCAGCTCACAGGGGGGGTTGAACACTGAAGCTTTCTTT. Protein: CASSSQGGLNTEAFF.

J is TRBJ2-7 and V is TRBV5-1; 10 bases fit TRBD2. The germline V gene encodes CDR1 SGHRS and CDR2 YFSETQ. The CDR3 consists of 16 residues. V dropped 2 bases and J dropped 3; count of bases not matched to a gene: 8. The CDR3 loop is CASSFGGLAEGYEQYF. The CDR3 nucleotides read TGCGCCAGCAGCTTCGGAGGACTAGCGGAGGGCTACGAGCAGTACTTC.

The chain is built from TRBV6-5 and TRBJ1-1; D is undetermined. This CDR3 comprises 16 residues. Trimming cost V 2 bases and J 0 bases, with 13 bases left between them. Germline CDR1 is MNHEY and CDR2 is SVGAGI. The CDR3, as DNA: TGTGCCAGCAGTTACGGGAGGGAAGTGATGAACACTGAAGCTTTCTTT. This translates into CASSYGREVMNTEAFF.

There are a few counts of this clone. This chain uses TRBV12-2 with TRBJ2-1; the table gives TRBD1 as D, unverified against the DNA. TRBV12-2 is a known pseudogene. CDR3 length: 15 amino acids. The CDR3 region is CARGGQGTLNNEQFF. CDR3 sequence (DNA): TGTGCAAGGGGGGGACAGGGGACCCTTAACAATGAGCAGTTCTTC.

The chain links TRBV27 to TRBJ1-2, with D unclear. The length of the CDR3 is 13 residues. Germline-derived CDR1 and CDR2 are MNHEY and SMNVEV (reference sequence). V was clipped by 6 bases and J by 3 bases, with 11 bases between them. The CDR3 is CASSEKADYGYTF. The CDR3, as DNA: TGTGCCAGCAGCGAAAAGGCGGACTATGGCTACACCTTC.

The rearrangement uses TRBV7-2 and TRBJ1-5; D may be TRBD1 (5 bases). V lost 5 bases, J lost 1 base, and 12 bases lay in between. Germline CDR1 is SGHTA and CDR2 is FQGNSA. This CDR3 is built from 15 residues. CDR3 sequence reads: CASSQNRLSNQPQHF. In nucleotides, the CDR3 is TGTGCCAGCAGCCAAAACAGGTTAAGCAATCAGCCCCAGCATTTT.

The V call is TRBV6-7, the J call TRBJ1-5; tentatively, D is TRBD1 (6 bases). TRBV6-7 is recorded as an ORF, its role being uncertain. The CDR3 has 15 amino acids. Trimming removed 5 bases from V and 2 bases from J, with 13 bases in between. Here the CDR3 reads CASSTYRVCNQPQHF. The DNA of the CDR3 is TGTGCCAGCAGTACCTACAGGGTTTGCAATCAGCCCCAGCATTTT.

In DNA, the CDR3 is TGCAGCGTTGAACCTAGCGGGATGAGTACTGAGCAGTTCTTC. It codes for CSVEPSGMSTEQFF. The rearrangement links TRBV29-1 to TRBJ2-1; 9 bases line up with TRBD2. The CDR3 length is 14 residues. Germline CDR1 reads SQVTM; CDR2 reads ANQGSEA. V dropped 2 bases and J dropped 9; count of bases not matched to a gene: 8.